The clone carrying this T cell receptor (beta chain) showed up just a few times. Trimming took 3 bases from V and 7 from J; bases not matched to a gene: 8. CDR3 length equals 15 residues. Per germline, CDR1 KGHSH and CDR2 LQKENI. These data are taken from a study of human T cells and chemical hapten exposure. On the study more broadly: Across its 20 to 30 weeks, the study gave patients weekly diphenylcyclopropenone doses to the scalp. Patients, mostly women, had alopecia areata, alopecia totalis or alopecia universalis.

TCRdb recomputed calls from the RACE reads with MiXCR, one row per CDR3 protein. The top ten clones hold about 1.5% of a sample with over 65,000 distinct CDR3 sequences, 11% of them seen once. Described time point: patch test 3, about 24 weeks after DPC sensitization. Treatment given: therapeutic diphenylcyclopropenone sensitization with weekly scalp DPC. Non-pregnant alopecia patients aged 18 to 70, suitable for DPC therapy. Total RNA extraction was carried out from unfractionated whole blood. This sequence joins TRBV18 and TRBJ2-2; 7 nucleotides match TRBD1. The sample here was whole blood, taken in connection with sensitization to the hapten diphenylcyclopropenone (DPC). This receptor was obtained from a woman aged 45-65 years with alopecia areata. Some clones in this sample may be carry-over from other donors' samples. CDR3 sequence reads: CASSPRQGEVGELFF. The CDR3 nucleotides read TGTGCCAGCTCACCGAGACAGGGAGAGGTCGGGGAGCTGTTTTTT.